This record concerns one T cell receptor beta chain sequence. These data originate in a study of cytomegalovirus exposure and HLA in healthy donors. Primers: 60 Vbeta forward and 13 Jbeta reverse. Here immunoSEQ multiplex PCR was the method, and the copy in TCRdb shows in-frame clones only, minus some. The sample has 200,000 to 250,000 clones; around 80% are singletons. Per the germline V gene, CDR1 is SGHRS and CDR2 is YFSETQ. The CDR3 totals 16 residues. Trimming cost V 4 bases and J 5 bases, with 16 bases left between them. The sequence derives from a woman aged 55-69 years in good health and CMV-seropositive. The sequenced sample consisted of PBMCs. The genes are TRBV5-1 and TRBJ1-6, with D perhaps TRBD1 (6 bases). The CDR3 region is CASSLRQVANNSPLHF. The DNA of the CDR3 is TGCGCCAGCAGCCTCAGACAGGTTGCGAATAATTCACCCCTCCACTTT.